This passage covers 6 T cell receptor beta chains from one sample sequenced in a study of memory CD4+ T cells and cytomegalovirus serostatus. The repertoire was sequenced with immunoSEQ multiplex PCR; TCRdb's copy has only in-frame clones and lacks some. The table lists over 45,000 clones, approximately 81% of them singletons. Single viable CD3+CD4+CD8-CD45RO+ cells were sorted as the memory CD4+ T cells. The sample was memory CD4+ T cells from blood. The receptors come from an adult in good health and CMV-seronegative. Some clones in this sample may be carry-over from other donors' samples.

This chain joins TRBV5-5 and TRBJ1-2, with 7 bases identical to TRBD1. Trimming removed 0 bases from V and 5 bases from J; junction bases left unmatched: 7. The germline gives CDR1 SGHKS, CDR2 YYEKEE (reference sequence). The CDR3 is 15 amino acids. The DNA of the CDR3 is TGTGCCAGCAGCTTGGAGGGACAGCCTTATTATGGCTACACCTTC. This gives the protein CASSLEGQPYYGYTF. The full variable domain, with the rest looked up from reference TRBV5-5 and TRBJ1-2, is DAGVTQSPTHLIKTRGQQVTLRCSPISGHKSVSWYQQVLGQGPQFIFQYYEKEERGRGNFPDRFSARQFPNYSSELNVNALLLGDSALYLCASSLEGQPYYGYTFGSGTRLTVV.

V gene TRBV18 combines with J gene TRBJ2-1; 8 nucleotides agree with TRBD2. Germline assignment: CDR1 KGHSH and CDR2 LQKENI. Trimming took 3 bases from V and 2 from J; bases not matched to a gene: 9. The length of the CDR3 is 17 residues. CDR3 amino acids: CASSPGAGGLAYNEQFF. The DNA of the CDR3 is TGTGCCAGCTCACCCGGGGCGGGAGGTTTGGCCTACAATGAGCAGTTCTTC.

The J gene is TRBJ1-1, the V gene TRBV27, with 9 nucleotides matching TRBD1. Germline CDR1 reads MNHEY; CDR2 reads SMNVEV (reference sequence). Losses at the gene ends were 6 bases for V and 5 bases for J; bases not matched to a gene: 7. The CDR3 has 14 amino acids. CDR3 residues: CASSLTGGWTEAFF. The CDR3 DNA follows: TGTGCCAGCAGCCTAACAGGGGGCTGGACTGAAGCTTTCTTT.

This clone has more than one count but fewer than ten. V usage is TRBV11-2 and J usage is TRBJ1-2, with D possibly TRBD1 on 6 matching bases. The V end lost 4 bases, the J end lost 2 bases, and 17 bases lay between the germline ends. Germline V gene lookup returns CDR1 SGHAT and CDR2 FQNNGV. There are 16 residues in the CDR3. CDR3 loop: CASSSLHPGTNYGYTF. The CDR3 nucleotides read TGTGCCAGCAGCTCCCTCCACCCCGGGACAAACTATGGCTACACCTTC.

The chain couples TRBV7-3 to TRBJ2-1; D remains unclear. CDR3 length: 14 amino acids. Trimming removed 2 bases at V and 6 bases at J, with 11 bases between. CDR1 SGHTA and CDR2 FQGTGA come from the germline V gene. DNA of the CDR3: TGTGCCAGCAGCTTAGTGGTAGCACTCAATGAGCAGTTCTTC. It yields the protein CASSLVVALNEQFF.

This clone was seen once. The gene calls are TRBV10-1 and TRBJ2-7; TRBD1 is a possible D gene (7 bases). Trimming took off 9 bases at V and 5 bases at J, with 17 bases between the two ends. The germline gives CDR1 WNHNN, CDR2 SYGVQD (reference sequence). The CDR3 is 13 residues long. The CDR3, as DNA: TGCGCCAGGAGGTGTGACAGGGAGGACGAGCAGTACTTC. It translates to CARRCDREDEQYF.